The rows below give T cell receptor beta chains drawn from one sample of a study of T cells in Graves' hyperthyroidism and ophthalmopathy. TCRdb recomputed calls from the multiplex PCR reads with MiXCR, one row per CDR3 protein. The profile shows about 480,000 distinct CDR3 sequences, around a fifth of them singletons. The specimen was blood. The receptors here all came from a woman in her seventies with Graves' ophthalmopathy. CDR3s include the opening cysteine and the closing phenylalanine or tryptophan. The order of the fields is D gene, J gene, clone size, V gene, CDR3 DNA, CDR3 protein. The D gene is left open where the match is weak. Where a row states a size, it is once, few, many or the class of an expanded clone; other rows omit it.

d_call: TRBD2; j_call: TRBJ2-3; clone_size: few; v_call: TRBV12-3/TRBV12-4; cdr3_nt: TGTGCCAGCAGCACTATAGCGGGCCCGGGGCCAGATACGCAGTATTTT; cdr3_aa: CASSTIAGPGPDTQYF
d_call: -; j_call: TRBJ2-7; clone_size: -; v_call: TRBV20-1; cdr3_nt: TGCAGTGCTAGAGGAGGGGTGGGCGAGCAGTACTTC; cdr3_aa: CSARGGVGEQYF
d_call: -; j_call: TRBJ2-3; clone_size: -; v_call: TRBV5-4; cdr3_nt: TGTGCCAGCAGCTTAGGAACGGCCCCCCTCACAGATACGCAGTATTTT; cdr3_aa: CASSLGTAPLTDTQYF
d_call: -; j_call: TRBJ2-3; clone_size: few; v_call: TRBV20-1; cdr3_nt: TGCAGTGCTAGAGATGGGACACTGGATACGCAGTATTTT; cdr3_aa: CSARDGTLDTQYF
d_call: -; j_call: TRBJ2-7; clone_size: -; v_call: TRBV7-9; cdr3_nt: TGTGCCAGCAGTTACCAGGTTATGGAGCAGTACTTC; cdr3_aa: CASSYQVMEQYF
d_call: -; j_call: TRBJ2-7; clone_size: many; v_call: TRBV7-2; cdr3_nt: TGTGCCAGCAGCTGGGGCAGTACCTACGAGCAGTACTTC; cdr3_aa: CASSWGSTYEQYF
d_call: -; j_call: TRBJ2-3; clone_size: few; v_call: TRBV5-1; cdr3_nt: TGCGCCAGCAGCTCAGGGGTAGTGGATACGCAGTATTTT; cdr3_aa: CASSSGVVDTQYF
d_call: TRBD2; j_call: TRBJ2-3; clone_size: -; v_call: TRBV7-8; cdr3_nt: TGTGCCAGCAGAAAGACTAGCGGGAGCACAGATACGCAGTATTTT; cdr3_aa: CASRKTSGSTDTQYF
d_call: -; j_call: TRBJ1-2; clone_size: -; v_call: TRBV7-9; cdr3_nt: TGTGCCAGCAGCTCAGGTCCGGGACGTAACTATGGCCACACCTTC; cdr3_aa: CASSSGPGRNYGHTF
d_call: -; j_call: TRBJ1-1; clone_size: many; v_call: TRBV3-1; cdr3_nt: TGTGCCAGCAGCCAAGCGGGTGGTGAAGCTTTCTTT; cdr3_aa: CASSQAGGEAFF
d_call: TRBD2; j_call: TRBJ2-1; clone_size: -; v_call: TRBV6-1; cdr3_nt: TGTGCCAGCAGGGTATTAGCGGGAGTCGTCGATGAGCAGTTCTTC; cdr3_aa: CASRVLAGVVDEQFF
d_call: TRBD1; j_call: TRBJ2-3; clone_size: few; v_call: TRBV28; cdr3_nt: TGTGCCAGCAGTTCGCCCGGGACAGGGTCAGATACGCAGTATTTT; cdr3_aa: CASSSPGTGSDTQYF
d_call: -; j_call: TRBJ1-6; clone_size: -; v_call: TRBV12-3/TRBV12-4; cdr3_nt: TGTGCCAGCAGTTCCGGCGGGGCCCTCCACTTT; cdr3_aa: CASSSGGALHF
d_call: -; j_call: TRBJ1-2; clone_size: -; v_call: TRBV12-3/TRBV12-4; cdr3_nt: TGTGCCAGCAGTGCCCGGGGTCCCTATGGCTACACCTTC; cdr3_aa: CASSARGPYGYTF
d_call: TRBD1; j_call: TRBJ1-1; clone_size: -; v_call: TRBV20-1; cdr3_nt: TGCAGTGCGAGGGACAGGGAATGGAACACTAAAGCTTTCTTT; cdr3_aa: CSARDREWNTKAFF
d_call: TRBD2; j_call: TRBJ2-1; clone_size: few; v_call: TRBV6-5; cdr3_nt: TGTGCCAGCAGTTACTCGTTTGGGAGCGGGAGCTACAATGAGCAGTTCTTC; cdr3_aa: CASSYSFGSGSYNEQFF
d_call: -; j_call: TRBJ1-5; clone_size: few; v_call: TRBV6-2/TRBV6-3; cdr3_nt: TGTGCCAGCAGTGACTCAACGTGGCCTTTAAATCAGCCCCAGCATTTT; cdr3_aa: CASSDSTWPLNQPQHF
d_call: TRBD2; j_call: TRBJ2-3; clone_size: few; v_call: TRBV30; cdr3_nt: TGTGCCTGGAGTCGGACTAGCGGGACAGATACGCAGTATTTT; cdr3_aa: CAWSRTSGTDTQYF
d_call: TRBD1; j_call: TRBJ1-4; clone_size: -; v_call: TRBV27; cdr3_nt: TGTGCCAGCAGGCCGGGACAGCTTAATGAAAAACTGTTTTTT; cdr3_aa: CASRPGQLNEKLFF
d_call: -; j_call: TRBJ2-7; clone_size: once; v_call: TRBV19; cdr3_nt: TGTGCCAGTAGTATGATCCCCTCCGGAGGAATATCCTACGAGCAGTACTTC; cdr3_aa: CASSMIPSGGISYEQYF
d_call: -; j_call: TRBJ1-6; clone_size: once; v_call: TRBV27; cdr3_nt: TGTGCCAGCAGTTTTGGGGGGTTGAATTCACCCCTCCACTTT; cdr3_aa: CASSFGGLNSPLHF
d_call: TRBD1; j_call: TRBJ1-2; clone_size: few; v_call: TRBV2; cdr3_nt: TGTGCCAGCAGTATGCAGGGGGTGGGTGGCTACACCTTC; cdr3_aa: CASSMQGVGGYTF
d_call: TRBD2; j_call: TRBJ2-1; clone_size: few; v_call: TRBV6-2/TRBV6-3; cdr3_nt: TGTGCCAGCAGTACCCCAGCGGGAGGGCGGAATGAGCAGTTCTTC; cdr3_aa: CASSTPAGGRNEQFF
d_call: -; j_call: TRBJ2-1; clone_size: few; v_call: TRBV7-3; cdr3_nt: TGTGCCAGCAGCAAAAGTGGGACTGGGGGCAATGAGCAGTTCTTC; cdr3_aa: CASSKSGTGGNEQFF
d_call: -; j_call: TRBJ2-1; clone_size: -; v_call: TRBV11-2; cdr3_nt: TGTGCCAGCAGCTTAGATTATCCCCCAGCGGCCTACAATGGGCAGTTCTTC; cdr3_aa: CASSLDYPPAAYNGQFF
d_call: TRBD1; j_call: TRBJ1-3; clone_size: few; v_call: TRBV9; cdr3_nt: TGTGCCAGCAGCGACCTACGACAGGGAGGAAACACCATATATTTT; cdr3_aa: CASSDLRQGGNTIYF
d_call: TRBD2; j_call: TRBJ2-3; clone_size: -; v_call: TRBV7-2; cdr3_nt: TGTGCCAGCAGCTCCGTTAGCGGGAGGGGGGGCGGAGATACGCAGTATTTT; cdr3_aa: CASSSVSGRGGGDTQYF
d_call: -; j_call: TRBJ2-2; clone_size: few; v_call: TRBV9; cdr3_nt: TGTGCCAGCAGCGTAGAGTTGGGCGGGCCAGCGAACACCGGGGAGCTGTTTTTT; cdr3_aa: CASSVELGGPANTGELFF